Shown below are 4 T cell receptor beta chains from a single sample sequenced in a study of blood T cell repertoires in COVID-19. Repertoires were generated with immunoSEQ multiplex PCR, while TCRdb's copy carries only in-frame clones and drops some. The repertoire includes 120,000 or so clones, roughly 79% of them detected once, and just under 25% sits in the top ten. The sequenced sample was peripheral blood. Source of these receptors: a human donor in a cohort sampled during active COVID-19.

The chain couples TRBV2 to TRBJ2-7; the D gene is possibly TRBD2 (5 bases). Deletions cut 4 bases from V and 9 bases from J, with 10 bases between. The CDR3 sequence is 11 residues long. Germline values: CDR1 SNHLY, CDR2 FYNNEI. CDR3 bases: TGTGCCAGCAGTGCTAGCTGGGCGCAGTACTTC. This codes for CASSASWAQYF. The full variable domain, its missing parts supplied by reference TRBV2 and TRBJ2-7, is EPEVTQTPSHQVTQMGQEVILRCVPISNHLYFYWYRQILGQKVEFLVSFYNNEISEKSEIFDDQFSVERPDGSNFTLKIRSTKLEDSAMYFCASSASWAQYFGPGTRLTVT.

This chain joins TRBV7-6 and TRBJ2-5; TRBD1 matches at 8 bases. The ends lost 4 bases at V and 2 bases at J; junction bases unmatched: 6. The CDR3 extends over 15 amino acids. Germline loops: CDR1 SGHVS, CDR2 FNYEAQ. CDR3 sequence: CASSSPWTGQETQYF. Here the CDR3 DNA reads TGTGCCAGCAGCTCGCCCTGGACAGGGCAAGAGACCCAGTACTTC.

The gene calls are TRBV11-2 and TRBJ2-1; 7 bases are a match to TRBD2. CDR1 and CDR2 from the germline V gene are SGHAT and FQNNGV. The V gene end was trimmed by 5 bases and the J gene end by 4 bases; junction bases not matched to a gene: 11. The CDR3 runs to 16 residues. As DNA, the CDR3 is TGTGCCAGCAGCCCGACCGTTAGCGGGTATTACAATGAGCAGTTCTTC. It yields the protein CASSPTVSGYYNEQFF.

V gene TRBV5-6 combines with J gene TRBJ1-2, with 9 bases aligning to TRBD1. V lost 4 bases and J lost 0; bases outside the gene matches: 4. The germline gives CDR1 SGHDT, CDR2 YYEEEE. This CDR3 has 15 amino acids. CDR3 DNA sequence: TGTGCCAGCAGCGCCGACAGGGGGGCTAACTATGGCTACACCTTC. It yields the protein CASSADRGANYGYTF. Complete variable domain (other parts from reference TRBV5-6 and TRBJ1-2): DAGVTQSPTHLIKTRGQQVTLRCSPKSGHDTVSWYQQALGQGPQFIFQYYEEEERQRGNFPDRFSGHQFPNYSSELNVNALLLGDSALYLCASSADRGANYGYTFGSGTRLTVV.